The 21 T cell receptor beta chains in this list originate from one sample, sequenced in a study of cytomegalovirus exposure and HLA in healthy donors. Primers: 60 Vbeta forward and 13 Jbeta reverse. Here immunoSEQ multiplex PCR was the method, and the copy in TCRdb shows in-frame clones only, minus some. This sample yields 130,000 or so clones, of which approximately 85% are seen a single time; 0.5% to 0.65% belongs to the top ten. Sample: PBMCs. These receptors came from a woman between 40 and 50 years old in good health and CMV-seronegative.

The chain combines TRBV10-3 with TRBJ2-1; 13 nucleotides align to TRBD2. Trimming cost V 8 bases and J 5 bases; bases outside gene matches: 0. Germline values: CDR1 ENHRY, CDR2 SYGVKD. CDR3 size: 13 residues. The CDR3 DNA is TGTGCCATCGGACTAGCGGGAGACAATGAGCAGTTCTTC. This gives the protein CAIGLAGDNEQFF.

The genes are TRBV5-4 and TRBJ2-1, with 7 bases lining up with TRBD2. V was pared by 3 bases and J by 6 bases, with 9 bases of the junction left unmatched. The CDR3 is 15 amino acids. The V gene's germline CDR1 is SGHNT and CDR2 YYREEE (reference sequence). In DNA, the CDR3 is TGTGCCAGCAGCTCCTGGGACTACGGAATCAATGAGCAGTTCTTC. Its translation is CASSSWDYGINEQFF.

V is TRBV28 and J is TRBJ1-5; maybe TRBD1 (6 bases). CDR1 is MDHEN, CDR2 SYDVKM, per germline. Trimming removed 7 bases at V and 6 bases at J, with 16 bases between. The CDR3 is 14 residues long. DNA of the CDR3: TGTGCCAGCACCCTAGGGGGGGGTTTTCAGCCCCAGCATTTT. Its protein is CASTLGGGFQPQHF.

The genes are TRBV6-1 and TRBJ2-7, with 8 bases identical to TRBD2. The CDR3 runs 15 residues. The V and J ends lost 6 bases and 7 bases, in that order; junction bases with no gene match: 14. The germline V gene has CDR1 MNHNS and CDR2 SASEGT. The CDR3 sequence: CASRATLAGSLEQYF. The CDR3 nucleotides read TGTGCCAGCAGAGCTACCTTAGCGGGAAGCCTTGAGCAGTACTTC.

For this clone: One end of the junction fails to match germline, which may point to a read error. The chain uses TRBV5-5 and TRBJ2-7; D is possibly TRBD1 (6 bases). The CDR3 runs 14 residues. CDR1 is SGHKS and CDR2 is YYEKEE in the germline V gene (reference sequence). CDR3 residues: CASSLGPGDYEQYF. DNA for the CDR3: TGTGCCAGCAGTTTGGGTCCAGGGGACTACGAGCAGTACTTC. Full variable domain (missing parts from reference TRBV5-5 and TRBJ2-7): DAGVTQSPTHLIKTRGQQVTLRCSPISGHKSVSWYQQVLGQGPQFIFQYYEKEERGRGNFPDRFSARQFPNYSSELNVNALLLGDSALYLCASSLGPGDYEQYFGPGTRLTVT.

V and J are TRBV30 and TRBJ1-1; TRBD1 aligns across 9 bases. V lost 3 bases, J lost 3 bases, and 11 bases stayed unmatched. Germline CDR1 is GTSNPN and CDR2 is SVGIG (reference sequence). This CDR3 contains 16 residues. The chain's CDR3 is CAWRNRGPLRDTEAFF. As DNA, the CDR3 is TGTGCCTGGAGGAACAGGGGGCCCCTTCGGGACACTGAAGCTTTCTTT.

The V and J genes are TRBV4-1 and TRBJ2-2, with TRBD2 matching over 10 bases. The CDR3 runs 19 residues. The germline gives CDR1 MGHRA, CDR2 YSYEKL. The J segment lost 1 base and the V segment lost 4 bases, leaving 12 bases of the junction unmatched. The CDR3 reads CASSRYVTSGSVNTGELFF. The DNA of the CDR3 is TGCGCCAGCAGCCGGTACGTGACTAGCGGGTCTGTGAACACCGGGGAGCTGTTTTTT.

This sequence joins TRBV4-2 and TRBJ2-7; 10 positions agree with TRBD2. V lost 0 bases, J lost 3 bases, and 5 bases stayed unmatched. CDR3 length: 16 residues. Germline-derived CDR1 and CDR2 are LGHNA and YNFKEQ. CDR3 coding DNA: TGTGCCAGCAGCCAAGATAGGTGGACTAGCGGCTACGAGCAGTACTTC. The encoded protein is CASSQDRWTSGYEQYF.

The chain links TRBV6-5 to TRBJ2-7; 8 positions agree with TRBD2. The V gene end was trimmed by 9 bases and the J gene end by 2 bases; junction bases not matched to a gene: 9. Germline V CDR1 and CDR2: MNHEY, SVGAGI. This CDR3 contains 14 residues. The CDR3 DNA sequence: TGTGCCAGTATCGGGAGGGAGTTCCCCTACGAGCAGTACTTC. Translation gives CASIGREFPYEQYF.

In this sample, this clone turned up a few times. V is TRBV6-5 and J is TRBJ1-1; D is ambiguous. Germline V CDR1 and CDR2: MNHEY, SVGAGI. The CDR3 is 12 amino acids. The V end lost 10 bases, the J end lost 1 base, and 10 bases lay between the germline ends. The CDR3 DNA reads as TGTGCCACCCGCCCGGGGAACACTGAAGCTTTCTTT. It translates to CATRPGNTEAFF.

The genes are TRBV6-1 and TRBJ2-1, with TRBD2 matching 9 bases. The V segment lost 1 base and the J segment 3 bases; nucleotides outside the gene matches: 4. CDR1 is MNHNS and CDR2 is SASEGT in the germline V gene. The CDR3 totals 16 residues. The CDR3 sequence: CASSEEEREVYNEQFF. DNA for the CDR3: TGTGCCAGCAGTGAAGAGGAGCGGGAGGTCTACAATGAGCAGTTCTTC.

This clone has a single count. The gene calls are TRBV9 and TRBJ1-1, with D perhaps TRBD1 (5 bases). The CDR3 sequence is 14 residues long. Germline values: CDR1 SGDLS, CDR2 YYNGEE. V gave up 4 bases and J gave up 1 base, with 11 bases separating them. The CDR3 sequence: CASSLTASNTEAFF. The CDR3 region has the DNA TGTGCCAGCAGCCTGACAGCCTCGAACACTGAAGCTTTCTTT.

This chain's CDR3 is CASSVAGLGASEQFF. CDR3 nucleotide sequence: TGTGCCAGCAGCGTAGCAGGTTTGGGGGCGAGTGAGCAGTTCTTC. The rearrangement uses TRBV9 and TRBJ2-1; possibly TRBD1 for D (6 bases). V lost 0 bases to trimming and J lost 9 bases, with 16 bases between them. Germline values: CDR1 SGDLS, CDR2 YYNGEE. The CDR3 consists of 15 residues.

This clone showed up just a few times. One junction end disagrees with the germline gene, perhaps due to a read error. J is TRBJ2-7 and V is TRBV7-9; D perhaps matches TRBD1 (5 bases). The CDR3 extends over 12 amino acids. CDR1 and CDR2 (germline): SEHNR, FQNEAQ (reference sequence). CDR3 nucleotides: TGTTCCAGCAGCATCCAGGGTGGCGAGCAGTACTTC. Amino acid sequence: CSSSIQGGEQYF.

The rearrangement joins TRBV6-5 to TRBJ2-7, with a possible D match to TRBD1 (6 bases). This CDR3 contains 14 residues. Per the germline V gene, CDR1 is MNHEY and CDR2 is SVGAGI. V was shortened by 3 bases and J by 11 bases, with 20 bases between the two germline ends. The DNA of the CDR3 is TGTGCCAGCAGTTATGGTTCGCAGGGGACGGGGAAGTACTTC. Translated: CASSYGSQGTGKYF.

The V and J genes are TRBV9 and TRBJ2-7; 8 nucleotides match TRBD2. The CDR3 extends over 15 amino acids. Germline V lookup: CDR1 SGDLS, CDR2 YYNGEE. Losses at the gene ends were 0 bases for V and 7 bases for J; bases not matched to a gene: 9. CDR3 bases: TGTGCCAGCAGCGTAGGGGCTAGCGGGTCGAGGGAGCAGTACTTC. As protein: CASSVGASGSREQYF.

This rearrangement joins TRBV7-9 to TRBJ1-2, with a weak D call TRBD1 (5 bases). The CDR3 is 14 residues long. CDR1 is SEHNR and CDR2 is FQNEAQ in the germline V gene (reference sequence). The CDR3 spells CSGSLGTVNYGYTF. The DNA of the CDR3 is TGTTCCGGCAGCCTAGGGACTGTTAACTATGGCTACACCTTC.

The J gene is TRBJ2-7, the V gene TRBV11-3, with TRBD2 identical over 7 bases. CDR3 length: 15 amino acids. The V gene end was trimmed by 3 bases and the J gene end by 3 bases; junction bases not matched to a gene: 8. Per the germline V gene, CDR1 is SGHNT and CDR2 is YENEEA. The CDR3 nucleotides are TGTGCCAGCAGCTTCATAAGCGGGATGGGCTACGAGCAGTACTTC. Protein product: CASSFISGMGYEQYF.

Only one count was recorded for this clone. This chain uses TRBV5-1 with TRBJ2-5; no clear D. The V end was cut by 5 bases, the J end by 2 bases, with 13 bases between. The germline V gene encodes CDR1 SGHRS and CDR2 YFSETQ. The CDR3 contains 14 residues. In DNA form, the CDR3 reads TGCGCCAGCAGTCCGCGGCCAGTTCAAGAGACCCAGTACTTC. Translating gives CASSPRPVQETQYF.

V gene TRBV19 combines with J gene TRBJ2-7, with D unclear. The V end was cut by 3 bases, the J end by 0 bases, with 6 bases between. Per the germline V gene, CDR1 is LNHDA and CDR2 is SQIVND (reference sequence). The CDR3 is made up of 13 amino acids. The CDR3 sequence is CASSMSSSYEQYF. In DNA, the CDR3 is TGTGCCAGTAGTATGTCCTCCTCCTACGAGCAGTACTTC. Full variable domain (rest looked up from reference TRBV19 and TRBJ2-7): DGGITQSPKYLFRKEGQNVTLSCEQNLNHDAMYWYRQDPGQGLRLIYYSQIVNDFQKGDIAEGYSVSREKKESFPLTVTSAQKNPTAFYLCASSMSSSYEQYFGPGTRLTVT.

The chain employs TRBV29-1 and TRBJ1-4; D is unclear. CDR1 and CDR2 from the germline V gene are SQVTM and ANQGSEA. The V and J ends lost 0 bases and 0 bases respectively, with 14 bases between them. This CDR3 comprises 17 residues. The CDR3 nucleotides are TGCAGCGTTGAAGATCAGGACTCGCCGGCAACTAATGAAAAACTGTTTTTT. As protein: CSVEDQDSPATNEKLFF. The full variable domain, its missing parts supplied by reference TRBV29-1 and TRBJ1-4, is SAVISQKPSRDICQRGTSLTIQCQVDSQVTMMFWYRQQPGQSLTLIATANQGSEATYESGFVIDKFPISRPNLTFSTLTVSNMSPEDSSIYLCSVEDQDSPATNEKLFFGSGTQLSVL.